The 21 T cell receptor beta chains listed next were all sequenced from one sample in a study of patients and donors after allogeneic stem cell transplantation. TCRdb re-called the RT-PCR reads with MiXCR, one entry per CDR3 protein. In the table there are about 200,000 distinct CDR3 sequences, less than 45% of which are singletons. Sample: blood, either unsorted or a sorted T cell fraction (not recorded which). All receptors derive from a human donor who was either an allogeneic HSCT recipient or a stem cell or donor lymphocyte infusion donor (not recorded which). It is not recorded whose cells these are; they may come from a transplant donor.

The chain recombines TRBV4-3 with TRBJ2-5; perhaps D is TRBD1 or TRBD2 (5 bases each). This CDR3 comprises 15 residues. The germline gives CDR1 LGHNA, CDR2 YSLEER. V was shortened by 0 bases and J by 3 bases, with 11 bases between the two germline ends. The CDR3 DNA follows: TGCGCCAGCAGCCAAGATTTGGGACGGGAAGAGACCCAGTACTTC. It codes for CASSQDLGREETQYF.

The gene calls are TRBV7-3 and TRBJ2-5, with D possibly being TRBD1 or TRBD2 (5 bases each). Trimming pared 5 bases from V and 4 bases from J, leaving 17 bases between. The germline gives CDR1 SGHTA, CDR2 FQGTGA. This CDR3 has 15 residues. The CDR3 sequence is CASSKYGTVPETQYF. CDR3 nucleotides: TGTGCCAGCAGCAAATACGGGACGGTCCCAGAGACCCAGTACTTC.

This sequence joins TRBV4-3 and TRBJ1-5; 8 nucleotides line up with TRBD1. The length of the CDR3 is 14 residues. In germline, CDR1 is LGHNA, CDR2 YSLEER. V trimming: 3 bases; J trimming: 2 bases; junction bases outside the gene matches: 0. CDR3: CASSQDRGNQPQHF. The DNA for the CDR3 is TGCGCCAGCAGCCAGGACAGGGGCAATCAGCCCCAGCATTTT.

This clonotype occurred a few times. The genes are TRBV6-5 and TRBJ2-1; 8 nucleotides line up with TRBD2. Germline values: CDR1 MNHEY, CDR2 SVGAGI. The CDR3 runs to 19 residues. Germline trimming cut 5 bases from V and 0 bases from J; bases unmatched to any gene: 15. The CDR3 spells CASSHLPKSGSSSYNEQFF. CDR3 DNA: TGTGCCAGCAGTCACCTCCCGAAAAGCGGGAGTAGCTCCTACAATGAGCAGTTCTTC.

This chain connects TRBV11-2 to TRBJ2-4, with D perhaps assigned TRBD1 or TRBD2 (5 bases each). Per the germline V gene, CDR1 is SGHAT and CDR2 is FQNNGV. The length of the CDR3 is 11 residues. V lost 6 bases and J lost 9, with 9 bases in between. CDR3 residues: CASRGVSIQYF. CDR3 sequence (DNA): TGTGCCAGCAGGGGGGTGAGCATTCAGTACTTC.

The chain links TRBV6-2 or TRBV6-3 to TRBJ1-1; D is perhaps TRBD1 (6 bases). The germline V gene encodes CDR1 MNHEY and CDR2 SVGEGT. The CDR3 runs 15 residues. Trimming took off 5 bases at V and 2 bases at J, with 15 bases between the two ends. The CDR3 DNA reads TGTGCCAGCAGTCCTCCATGGGACACCAACACTGAAGCTTTCTTT. It translates to CASSPPWDTNTEAFF.

This clonotype was counted only a few times. The chain couples TRBV29-1 to TRBJ1-5; D unresolved. CDR1 is SQVTM and CDR2 is ANQGSEA in the germline V gene. V shed 1 base and J shed 5 bases, with 12 bases lying between them. The CDR3 length is 14 residues. CDR3 DNA sequence: TGCAGCGTTGAAGGCAATCAATGGGATCAGCCCCAGCATTTT. Translation: CSVEGNQWDQPQHF.

This clonotype occurred a few times. V usage is TRBV12-3 or TRBV12-4 and J usage is TRBJ1-1; 7 bases are shared with TRBD1. V shed 7 bases and J 0 bases; nucleotides not matched to a gene: 2. The CDR3 has 13 amino acids. CDR3 amino acids: CASTGTVNTEAFF. The DNA of the CDR3 is TGTGCCAGCACCGGGACAGTGAACACTGAAGCTTTCTTT.

There are many counts of this clonotype. J is TRBJ2-2 and V is TRBV5-1; maybe TRBD2 (5 bases). The CDR3 totals 15 residues. Trimming cost V 4 bases and J 0 bases, with 10 bases left between them. Germline V CDR1 and CDR2: SGHRS, YFSETQ. The CDR3 here is CASSGWRTNTGELFF. CDR3 nucleotides: TGCGCCAGCAGCGGTTGGAGGACGAACACCGGGGAGCTGTTTTTT.

This chain joins TRBV6-2 or TRBV6-3 and TRBJ2-7, with 13 bases matching TRBD2. CDR3 length: 17 amino acids. Looked up from germline, CDR1 is MNHEY and CDR2 is SVGEGT. V shed 2 bases, J shed 3 bases, and the junction held 7 bases outside the gene matches. The DNA for the CDR3 is TGTGCCAGCAGTTACCCGACAAGGACTAGCGGGAGCTACGAGCAGTACTTC. Amino acids: CASSYPTRTSGSYEQYF.

This rearrangement joins TRBV12-3 or TRBV12-4 to TRBJ2-3; no clear D gene. Trimming took off 2 bases at V and 6 bases at J, with 9 bases between the two ends. CDR3 length: 13 amino acids. The CDR3 coding sequence is TGTGCCAGCAGTTTAACAGAAACGGATACGCAGTATTTT. It yields the protein CASSLTETDTQYF.

The chain combines TRBV12-3 or TRBV12-4 with TRBJ1-5, with unresolved D. The CDR3 runs 14 residues. V gave up 1 base and J gave up 6 bases, with 10 bases separating them. CDR3 DNA: TGTGCCAGCAGTTTAGGGGTAGTGGGTCAGCCCCAGCATTTT. Its translation is CASSLGVVGQPQHF.

The rearrangement uses TRBV4-2 and TRBJ1-1, with 8 bases aligning to TRBD1. The germline V gene has CDR1 LGHNA and CDR2 YNFKEQ. With 0 bases clipped from V and 6 bases from J, the junction kept 3 bases outside the gene matches. This CDR3 comprises 14 residues. The CDR3 here is CASSQDPGGPEAFF. CDR3 DNA sequence: TGTGCCAGCAGCCAAGATCCAGGGGGCCCTGAAGCTTTCTTT.

The V call is TRBV7-9, the J call TRBJ2-3; 8 positions match TRBD1. CDR3 length: 15 amino acids. J lost 2 bases, V lost 0 bases, and 1 base had no gene match. Germline-derived CDR1 and CDR2 are SEHNR and FQNEAQ (reference sequence). The CDR3 nucleotides are TGTGCCAGCAGCTTAGCGCAGGGGGCCACAGATACGCAGTATTTT. This encodes CASSLAQGATDTQYF.

The sample holds many counts of this clonotype. V gene TRBV27 combines with J gene TRBJ1-4; 7 bases line up with TRBD1. V lost 3 bases to trimming and J lost 3 bases; unmatched junction nucleotides: 10. Germline values: CDR1 MNHEY, CDR2 SMNVEV (reference sequence). CDR3 length equals 17 residues. Written as DNA, the CDR3 is TGTGCCAGCAGTTTCGGAGTCGGGGACAGATCTAATGAAAAACTGTTTTTT. Its translation is CASSFGVGDRSNEKLFF.

This clonotype was picked up a small number of times. V gene TRBV12-3 or TRBV12-4 combines with J gene TRBJ1-4; 7 bases align to TRBD1. This CDR3 comprises 11 residues. V lost 6 bases, J lost 14 bases, and 6 bases stayed unmatched. This chain's CDR3 is CASSPDRFLFF. The CDR3 bases are TGTGCCAGCAGCCCGGACAGGTTTCTGTTTTTT.

This clonotype has at least ten counts. J is TRBJ1-1 and V is TRBV2, with unresolved D. Trimming took off 5 bases at V and 3 bases at J, with 7 bases between the two ends. Looked up from germline, CDR1 is SNHLY and CDR2 is FYNNEI. This CDR3 has 12 residues. The CDR3 sequence is CASSPDYTEAFF. CDR3 nucleotide sequence: TGTGCCAGCAGTCCAGATTACACTGAAGCTTTCTTT.

The sample holds a few counts of this clonotype. The chain employs TRBV6-1 and TRBJ1-5; the D is unclear. Germline CDR1 is MNHNS and CDR2 is SASEGT. V lost 6 bases and J 5 bases, leaving 14 bases between the germline ends. The CDR3 has 14 residues. This CDR3 is CASSDVVRDQPQHF. CDR3 DNA: TGTGCCAGCAGCGACGTCGTAAGGGATCAGCCCCAGCATTTT.

This chain links TRBV9 with TRBJ2-2, with D possibly matching TRBD2 (5 bases). Germline-derived CDR1 and CDR2 are SGDLS and YYNGEE. V was trimmed by 1 base and J by 1 base, leaving 20 bases between them. The CDR3 runs to 19 residues. This CDR3 reads CASSVSPWASGENTGELFF. The CDR3 DNA is TGTGCCAGCAGCGTATCCCCTTGGGCGAGCGGTGAGAACACCGGGGAGCTGTTTTTT.

This clonotype was recorded a few times. This chain joins TRBV2 and TRBJ1-3; D call uncertain. This CDR3 has 12 residues. V gave up 10 bases and J gave up 0 bases, with 7 bases separating them. CDR1 and CDR2 from the germline V gene are SNHLY and FYNNEI. CDR3: CATGGSGNTIYF. For the CDR3, the DNA is TGTGCCACCGGCGGCTCTGGAAACACCATATATTTT.

This chain links TRBV21-1 with TRBJ1-1; the table's D call TRBD1 went unverified against the DNA. TRBV21-1 is given as a pseudogene. This CDR3 contains 15 residues. The CDR3 protein is CASSHPPGWNTEAFF. CDR3 DNA: TGTGCCAGCAGCCATCCCCCAGGGTGGAACACTGAAGCTTTCTTT.